This TCR beta chain was obtained from a study of blood T cell repertoires in COVID-19. In the study overall: Acute-phase and convalescent COVID-19 samples originated in the United States, Italy and Spain. T cells, B-cell-depleted T cells, or PBMCs supplied cDNA or gDNA.

Original processing methods: Researchers report that nucleated cell counts were estimated from reference gene primer amplification. The assay was immunoSEQ multiplex PCR, and TCRdb's table has in-frame clones only and misses some. D and trimming were read from the DNA, whereas the V and J calls and clone size are those reported in that table. The table lists fewer than 350,000 clones, over 85% of them singletons. From germline, CDR1 is MDHEN and CDR2 SYDVKM. J lost 4 bases, V lost 2 bases, and 5 bases had no gene match. There are 15 residues in the CDR3. The Seattle site enrolled patients during active infection and followed them longitudinally.

The sequencing sample was made of peripheral blood. The chain combines TRBV28 with TRBJ1-5; 7 bases match TRBD1. This sequence originates from a woman aged 55-69 years with COVID-19, enrolled during active disease. Here the CDR3 reads CASSLETGYNQPQHF. In DNA, the CDR3 is TGTGCCAGCAGTTTAGAGACAGGGTATAATCAGCCCCAGCATTTT.